A single T cell receptor beta chain is shown here with its context. No antigen is known for it. Generated by immunoSEQ multiplex PCR, the TCRdb table keeps only in-frame clones and is missing some. The sample carries more than 95,000 clones, about 89% recorded once. This specimen comes from a study of T cell responses to AZD1222 COVID-19 vaccine. Study findings and constraints: Repertoire samples came only from after the peak T cell response.

Sequencing was performed on peripheral blood, taken on day 0 of AZD1222 vaccination. The TCR originated in an adult in good health.

The chain's CDR3 is CASSLDGQGDVYTF. In DNA, the CDR3 is TGCGCCAGCAGCTTGGATGGACAGGGGGATGTCTACACCTTC. The chain couples TRBV5-1 to TRBJ1-2; 10 bases align to TRBD1. Germline trimming cut 0 bases from V and 10 bases from J; bases unmatched to any gene: 6. The CDR3 extends over 14 amino acids. Germline CDR1 reads SGHRS; CDR2 reads YFSETQ.